These 10 T cell receptor beta chains share one sample of origin, sequenced in a study of cytomegalovirus exposure and HLA in healthy donors. In the PCR, 60 Vbeta and 13 Jbeta primers were used. The protocol was immunoSEQ multiplex PCR, while the TCRdb copy is restricted to in-frame clones and leaves out a portion. Counted here are about 93,000 clones, approximately 72% occurring once; the ten biggest clones make up approximately 3.3%. Specimen: PBMCs. Receptors originate from a woman in her thirties or forties in good health and CMV-seronegative.

In its sample, this clone was seen a few times. The chain combines TRBV6-5 with TRBJ2-1; 12 bases match TRBD2. The CDR3 contains 14 residues. Per germline, CDR1 MNHEY and CDR2 SVGAGI. The V gene end was trimmed by 6 bases and the J gene end by 6 bases; junction bases not matched to a gene: 3. For the CDR3, the DNA is TGTGCCAGCAGGCTAGCGGGAGGGCGCAATGAGCAGTTCTTC. Translation gives CASRLAGGRNEQFF.

The gene calls are TRBV9 and TRBJ2-1, with D possibly matching TRBD1 (7 bases). With 7 bases removed from V and 6 bases from J, the gap between germline ends came to 14 bases. The CDR3 is 13 amino acids. The germline CDR1 and CDR2 sequences are SGDLS and YYNGEE. The CDR3 loop reads CASGHQGGNEQFF. CDR3 DNA sequence: TGTGCCAGCGGGCACCAGGGGGGCAATGAGCAGTTCTTC. Supplemented by reference TRBV9 and TRBJ2-1, the full variable domain reads DSGVTQTPKHLITATGQRVTLRCSPRSGDLSVYWYQQSLDQGLQFLIQYYNGEERAKGNILERFSAQQFPDLHSELNLSSLELGDSALYFCASGHQGGNEQFFGPGTRLTVL.

V and J are TRBV6-6 and TRBJ2-1; 7 bases are a match to TRBD2. The germline V gene has CDR1 MNHNY and CDR2 SVGAGI (reference sequence). The CDR3 length is 15 residues. J lost 7 bases, V lost 3 bases, and 9 bases had no gene match. CDR3 region: CASSYVGEGFNEQFF. CDR3 DNA: TGTGCCAGCAGTTATGTAGGGGAGGGGTTTAATGAGCAGTTCTTC.

This rearrangement joins TRBV10-3 to TRBJ1-1, with D tentatively TRBD1 (6 bases). CDR1 and CDR2 from the germline V gene are ENHRY and SYGVKD. The CDR3 is made up of 18 amino acids. V was clipped by 4 bases and J by 5 bases, with 26 bases between them. The CDR3 here is CAISGMGGGGGRGTEAFF. CDR3 in DNA: TGTGCCATCAGTGGTATGGGGGGCGGGGGCGGGAGAGGTACTGAAGCTTTCTTT.

This chain uses TRBV5-6 with TRBJ2-1; 10 bases are shared with TRBD1. The CDR3 is 15 residues long. The junction had 9 bases not matched to a gene; V was cut back by 4 bases and J by 8 bases. Germline loops: CDR1 SGHDT, CDR2 YYEEEE. CDR3 sequence reads: CASSPPGTGVYEQFF. The CDR3 nucleotides read TGTGCCAGCAGCCCACCAGGGACAGGGGTCTATGAGCAGTTCTTC.

In its sample, this clone was seen once. The chain has TRBV28 and TRBJ1-4; 8 nucleotides agree with TRBD1. This CDR3 is built from 13 residues. Trimming took 8 bases from V and 3 from J; bases not matched to a gene: 2. Germline assignment: CDR1 MDHEN and CDR2 SYDVKM. The CDR3 region is CASVQGANEKLFF. Written as DNA, the CDR3 is TGTGCCAGCGTACAGGGGGCTAATGAAAAACTGTTTTTT.

This chain uses TRBV28 with TRBJ1-1, with D possibly TRBD1 on 5 matching bases. The germline gives CDR1 MDHEN, CDR2 SYDVKM. Trimming removed 6 bases from V and 11 bases from J, with 13 bases in between. CDR3 length: 11 residues. The CDR3 DNA reads TGTGCCAGCAGCTTAAGGGGTTCTGCTTTCTTT. This encodes CASSLRGSAFF.

The CDR3 loop reads CASSPGQEEAFF. CDR3 coding DNA: TGTGCCAGCTCACCAGGACAGGAGGAGGCTTTCTTT. This rearrangement joins TRBV18 to TRBJ1-1; 7 nucleotides line up with TRBD1. The V gene's germline CDR1 is KGHSH and CDR2 LQKENI. This CDR3 has 12 amino acids. The junction had 5 bases not matched to a gene; V was cut back by 2 bases and J by 11 bases.

The rearrangement links TRBV5-6 to TRBJ1-2; 10 bases line up with TRBD1. Germline V CDR1 and CDR2: SGHDT, YYEEEE. J was trimmed by 6 bases and V by 3 bases; bases with no gene match: 5. The CDR3 is 14 amino acids. CDR3 nucleotides: TGTGCCAGCAGCTGGGACAGGGGAGGTGATGGCTACACCTTC. This translates into CASSWDRGGDGYTF.

The V gene is TRBV5-4, the J gene TRBJ2-5; weak D call: TRBD2 (6 bases). This CDR3 has 13 residues. CDR1 is SGHNT, CDR2 YYREEE, per germline (reference sequence). V lost 4 bases and J lost 5, with 12 bases in between. The CDR3 sequence: CASSGGSRETQYF. The CDR3 bases are TGTGCCAGCAGCGGGGGGTCTAGGGAGACCCAGTACTTC. The variable domain in full, completed from reference TRBV5-4 and TRBJ2-5, reads ETGVTQSPTHLIKTRGQQVTLRCSSQSGHNTVSWYQQALGQGPQFIFQYYREEENGRGNFPPRFSGLQFPNYSSELNVNALELDDSALYLCASSGGSRETQYFGPGTRLLVL.